This T cell receptor (beta chain) was documented in a study of spatial heterogeneity in lung cancer. For the study at large: The mean occurrence of each unique TCR and UMI combination in raw reads exceeded eight. Study-level results: The appearance of ubiquitous expanded tumor TCRs in blood was greater at resection than follow-up.

This clonotype rates as medium-sized. Its antigen is unknown. Found in a library prepared for alpha chains, this beta chain is an off-target read, and its abundance has little meaning. Regarding time point: sample taken at primary tumor resection. Tumor, nontumor lung or frozen PBMC supplied whole RNA that was sequenced unsorted. TCRdb reprocessed the 5' RACE reads with MiXCR, giving one entry per CDR3 protein. The sample lists around 4,000 distinct CDR3 sequences, roughly 35% occurring once. The receptor's source is a male donor with early-stage non-small cell lung cancer. This specimen consisted of PBMCs, obtained at surgery.

In DNA form, the CDR3 reads TGCAGCGTTGATTGGACAGGGTCCGGGGAGCTGTTTTTT. This translates into CSVDWTGSGELFF. The chain has TRBV29-1 and TRBJ2-2; TRBD1 aligns across 8 bases. The ends lost 3 bases at V and 6 bases at J; junction bases unmatched: 3. This CDR3 has 13 amino acids. CDR1 and CDR2 (germline): SQVTM, ANQGSEA.